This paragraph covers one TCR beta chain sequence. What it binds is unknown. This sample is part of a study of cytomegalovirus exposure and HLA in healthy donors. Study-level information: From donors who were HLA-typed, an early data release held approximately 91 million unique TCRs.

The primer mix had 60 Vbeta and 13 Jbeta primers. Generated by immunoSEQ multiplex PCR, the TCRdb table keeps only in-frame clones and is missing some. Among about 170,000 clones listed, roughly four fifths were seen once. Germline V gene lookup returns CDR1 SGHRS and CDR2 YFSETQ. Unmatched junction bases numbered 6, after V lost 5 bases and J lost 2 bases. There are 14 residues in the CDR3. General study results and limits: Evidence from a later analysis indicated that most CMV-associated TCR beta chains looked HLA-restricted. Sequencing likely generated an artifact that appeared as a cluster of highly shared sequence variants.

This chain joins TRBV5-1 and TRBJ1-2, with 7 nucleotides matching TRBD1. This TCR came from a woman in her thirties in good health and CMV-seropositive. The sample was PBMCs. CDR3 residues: CASSLTGANYGYTF. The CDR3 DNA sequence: TGCGCCAGCAGTCTCACAGGGGCCAACTATGGCTACACCTTC. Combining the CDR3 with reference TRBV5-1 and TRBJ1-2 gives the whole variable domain KAGVTQTPRYLIKTRGQQVTLSCSPISGHRSVSWYQQTPGQGLQFLFEYFSETQRNKGNFPGRFSGRQFSNSRSEMNVSTLELGDSALYLCASSLTGANYGYTFGSGTRLTVV.